Below, 19 T cell receptor beta chains from the same sample are listed, as sequenced in a study of OX40 agonist ivuxolimab in advanced cancers. Clones were read by immunoSEQ multiplex PCR, and TCRdb kept only the in-frame ones, dropping some. In the table there are about 19,000 clones, approximately 83% of which are singletons. Sequenced here: CD4+ or CD8+ T cells sorted from blood, sampled in a trial of the OX40 agonist ivuxolimab. These receptors were collected from an adult with an advanced solid tumor such as melanoma, head and neck, liver or kidney cancer.

J is TRBJ1-1 and V is TRBV28; D gene uncertain. Looked up from germline, CDR1 is MDHEN and CDR2 is SYDVKM. V was shortened by 2 bases and J by 0 bases, with 1 base between the two germline ends. The CDR3 loop spans 12 amino acids. CDR3 sequence reads: CASSLMNTEAFF. CDR3 nucleotides: TGTGCCAGCAGTTTAATGAACACTGAAGCTTTCTTT.

This clone occurred once. The chain combines TRBV7-2 with TRBJ2-5, with 7 bases lining up with TRBD2. V lost 3 bases and J lost 2; bases outside the gene matches: 9. Germline lookup yields CDR1 SGHTA and CDR2 FQGNSA. The CDR3 loop spans 16 amino acids. This CDR3 reads CASSFILAANQETQYF. The DNA of the CDR3 is TGTGCCAGCAGCTTTATCCTAGCGGCTAATCAAGAGACCCAGTACTTC.

The genes are TRBV5-1 and TRBJ1-5; D unclear. The length of the CDR3 is 13 residues. Trimming cost V 0 bases and J 1 base, with 2 bases left between them. The germline V gene has CDR1 SGHRS and CDR2 YFSETQ. CDR3: CASSLGSNQPQHF. Written as DNA, the CDR3 is TGCGCCAGCAGCTTGGGGAGCAATCAGCCCCAGCATTTT.

The chain joins TRBV19 to TRBJ1-5; tentatively, D is TRBD1 (5 bases). The CDR3 consists of 17 residues. The V end was cut by 5 bases, the J end by 2 bases, with 19 bases between. Germline CDR1 and CDR2: LNHDA and SQIVND (reference sequence). For the CDR3, the DNA is TGTGCCAGTAGTTGGGGGAGGCAGACCCCCGGCAATCAGCCCCAGCATTTT. Its translation is CASSWGRQTPGNQPQHF.

This chain uses TRBV2 with TRBJ1-6; D possibly corresponds to TRBD1 (5 bases). Trimming cost V 2 bases and J 16 bases, with 12 bases left between them. CDR3 length: 12 amino acids. Germline V lookup: CDR1 SNHLY, CDR2 FYNNEI. CDR3 sequence (DNA): TGTGCCAGCAGTGAAATCGGGGCCGCTCTCCACTTT. Translated, it gives CASSEIGAALHF.

The chain links TRBV28 to TRBJ1-6; D is perhaps TRBD1 (5 bases). With 1 base removed from V and 4 bases from J, the gap between germline ends came to 29 bases. CDR3 length equals 22 residues. CDR1 and CDR2 (germline): MDHEN, SYDVKM. CDR3 sequence (DNA): TGTGCCAGCAGTTTATCGTTCGCCAGGGATATGGTTCGGGACCCTTATAATTCACCCCTCCACTTT. This sequence encodes CASSLSFARDMVRDPYNSPLHF.

The J gene is TRBJ1-2, the V gene TRBV28, with D possibly being TRBD1 (5 bases). Germline CDR1 MDHEN, CDR2 SYDVKM. This CDR3 region has 14 residues. V was cut by 2 bases and J by 3 bases, with 10 bases left in between. The CDR3 DNA reads TGTGCCAGCAGTTTAACAGGTTCCTACTATGGCTACACCTTC. Its translation: CASSLTGSYYGYTF.

V usage is TRBV7-6 and J usage is TRBJ2-3; no definite D call. V dropped 1 base and J dropped 6 bases, with 8 bases sitting between them. The CDR3 runs 13 residues. In germline, CDR1 is SGHVS, CDR2 FNYEAQ. The CDR3 reads CASSLEVGDTQYF. The CDR3 DNA sequence: TGTGCCAGCAGCTTAGAGGTGGGGGATACGCAGTATTTT.

This chain connects TRBV6-5 to TRBJ2-3; no reliable D call. Trimming stripped 6 bases from V and 6 bases from J, with 16 bases between. The CDR3 is 14 amino acids. Germline CDR1 is MNHEY and CDR2 is SVGAGI. CDR3 coding DNA: TGTGCCAGCAGCCGTGGACCGCAGTCGGATACGCAGTATTTT. As protein: CASSRGPQSDTQYF.

V is TRBV7-9 and J is TRBJ2-2; TRBD2 might be the D (6 bases). With 6 bases removed from V and 5 bases from J, the gap between germline ends came to 19 bases. CDR3 length equals 16 residues. Germline lookup yields CDR1 SEHNR and CDR2 FQNEAQ (reference sequence). CDR3: CASSPVGGSSTGELFF. The CDR3 region has the DNA TGTGCCAGCAGTCCCGTGGGGGGATCCTCAACCGGGGAGCTGTTTTTT. Full variable domain (outside the CDR3, taken from reference TRBV7-9 and TRBJ2-2): DTGVSQNPRHKITKRGQNVTFRCDPISEHNRLYWYRQTLGQGPEFLTYFQNEAQLEKSRLLSDRFSAERPKGSFSTLEIQRTEQGDSAMYLCASSPVGGSSTGELFFGEGSRLTVL.

The CDR3 coding sequence is TGTGCCAGCAGCGCCGGGACAGAGAACACTGAAGCTTTCTTT. This codes for CASSAGTENTEAFF. This chain joins TRBV7-3 and TRBJ1-1; TRBD1 aligns across 7 bases. The V gene end was trimmed by 5 bases and the J gene end by 1 base; junction bases not matched to a gene: 4. Germline V lookup: CDR1 SGHTA, CDR2 FQGTGA. This CDR3 is built from 14 residues.

The gene calls are TRBV27 and TRBJ2-7; tentatively, D is TRBD1 (6 bases). CDR1 is MNHEY and CDR2 is SMNVEV in the germline V gene (reference sequence). CDR3 length equals 16 residues. V shed 5 bases and J shed 1 base, with 18 bases lying between them. The CDR3 DNA sequence: TGTGCCAGCAGTACCTTCCAGGGGAAATCATCCTACGAGCAGTACTTC. Amino acid sequence: CASSTFQGKSSYEQYF.

The rearrangement links TRBV6-4 to TRBJ2-3, with 11 bases that match TRBD2. V was clipped by 6 bases and J by 2 bases; unmatched bases: 7. The CDR3 spans 16 residues. Germline V gives CDR1 MRHNA, CDR2 SNTAGT. CDR3 sequence: CASSQLAGEYTDTQYF. CDR3 in DNA: TGTGCCAGCAGCCAACTAGCGGGGGAATACACAGATACGCAGTATTTT.

CDR3 in DNA: TGTGCCAGTAGTATTAGGACCGATTCCTACGAGCAGTACTTC. Protein: CASSIRTDSYEQYF. This sequence joins TRBV19 and TRBJ2-7, with D hard to call. The CDR3 contains 14 residues. The V gene's germline CDR1 is LNHDA and CDR2 SQIVND (reference sequence). Trimming cost V 3 bases and J 1 base, with 10 bases left between them.

V and J are TRBV19 and TRBJ1-5; D not certain. Trimming removed 5 bases at V and 1 base at J, with 12 bases between. The CDR3 sequence is 15 residues long. Germline V gives CDR1 LNHDA, CDR2 SQIVND (reference sequence). The CDR3 coding sequence is TGTGCCAGTAGTGTTTACAGTTCCAGCAATCAGCCCCAGCATTTT. Encoded protein: CASSVYSSSNQPQHF.

The J gene is TRBJ1-5, the V gene TRBV4-1; D call uncertain. Trimming cost V 4 bases and J 3 bases, with 13 bases left between them. The CDR3 has 15 residues. CDR1 and CDR2 from the germline V gene are MGHRA and YSYEKL. CDR3 residues: CASSPPGVHNQPQHF. DNA of the CDR3: TGCGCCAGCAGCCCACCGGGTGTCCACAATCAGCCCCAGCATTTT.

The chain links TRBV4-1 to TRBJ2-5; D is unclear. The DNA end favors TRBJ2-7, so the J call may be wrong. Germline V CDR1 and CDR2: MGHRA, YSYEKL. This CDR3 region has 15 residues. The CDR3 region is CASSQDFLPNYEQYF. The CDR3 region has the DNA TGCGCCAGCAGCCAAGATTTCCTGCCTAACTACGAGCAGTACTTC.

As DNA, the CDR3 is TGTGCCAGCAGCTTAGCGGCAGGGACTAACTATGGCTACACCTTC. This encodes CASSLAAGTNYGYTF. The V and J genes are TRBV7-9 and TRBJ1-2; a weak D match, TRBD1 (5 bases). There are 15 residues in the CDR3. V was cut by 0 bases and J by 0 bases, with 8 bases left in between. The germline V gene encodes CDR1 SEHNR and CDR2 FQNEAQ (reference sequence).

The V gene is TRBV5-4, the J gene TRBJ1-2, with 7 bases lining up with TRBD1. Trimming took 2 bases from V and 4 from J; bases not matched to a gene: 5. The CDR3 is 14 residues long. The germline V gene has CDR1 SGHNT and CDR2 YYREEE (reference sequence). In DNA, the CDR3 is TGTGCCAGCAGCTTAGGGGGCTCGGGCTATGGCTACACCTTC. This translates into CASSLGGSGYGYTF.